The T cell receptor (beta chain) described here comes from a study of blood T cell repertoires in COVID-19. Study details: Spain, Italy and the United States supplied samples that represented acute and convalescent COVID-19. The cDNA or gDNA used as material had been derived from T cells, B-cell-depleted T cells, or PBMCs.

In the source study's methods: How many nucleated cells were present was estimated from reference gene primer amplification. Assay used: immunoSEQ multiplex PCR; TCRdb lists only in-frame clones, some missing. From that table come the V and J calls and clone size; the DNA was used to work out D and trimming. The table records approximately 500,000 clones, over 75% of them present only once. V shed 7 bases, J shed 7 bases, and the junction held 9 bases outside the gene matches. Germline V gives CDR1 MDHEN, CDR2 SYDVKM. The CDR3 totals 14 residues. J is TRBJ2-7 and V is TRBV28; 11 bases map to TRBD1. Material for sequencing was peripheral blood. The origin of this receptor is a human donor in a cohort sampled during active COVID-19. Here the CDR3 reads CASTPPDRGREQYF. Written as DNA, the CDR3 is TGTGCCAGCACCCCCCCGGACAGGGGGCGGGAGCAGTACTTC.